A selection of T cell receptor beta chains follows, all from one sample in a study of shared T cell receptors in the human thymus. The data were produced by immunoSEQ multiplex PCR, yet TCRdb's version contains in-frame clones alone and is incomplete. The table lists hundreds of thousands of clones, more than 70% of them singletons. The data also belong to a second study, concerning human thymus T cells.

The sample taken for sequencing was thymocytes. Receptors originate from a boy younger than two with a congenital heart defect. CDR3s include the opening cysteine and the closing phenylalanine or tryptophan. Fields, in order: CDR3 protein, CDR3 length, J gene, V gene, clone size. Clone size appears in some rows only: once, few, many, or a class for an expanded clone.

CASSPQGIGNQPQHF	15	TRBJ1-5	TRBV2	once
CASSLLRDSRTDTQYF	16	TRBJ2-3	TRBV27	once
CASSPGTLRGDYTYNEQFF	19	TRBJ2-1	TRBV11-2	-
CAWRGQVEGQPQHF	14	TRBJ1-5	TRBV30	-
CASSLPLDRGAYYEQYF	17	TRBJ2-7	TRBV7-2	-
CASSKGLGNYEQYF	14	TRBJ2-7	TRBV2	once
CASSRRQGGEKLFF	14	TRBJ1-4	TRBV11-2	-
CASSQDRTGGPQLADTQYF	19	TRBJ2-3	TRBV4-2	-
CASSQVIPRDRGLLRYEQYF	20	TRBJ2-7	TRBV4-1	-
CASSVGDRVRAGPSGANVLTF	21	TRBJ2-6	TRBV9	-
CASSPEEGRLQYF	13	TRBJ2-3	TRBV18	-
CASSFPQPGLYEQYF	15	TRBJ2-7	TRBV28	-
CASSQDRGDNSPLHF	15	TRBJ1-6	TRBV4-1	few
CASGIGRDNNQPQHF	15	TRBJ1-5	TRBV27	-
CATSRDGQVSNQPQHF	16	TRBJ1-5	TRBV15	-
CASRSSPGLRTDTQYF	16	TRBJ2-3	TRBV7-3	-
CSVGQGPNFEKLFF	14	TRBJ1-4	TRBV29-1	-
CASSLVGETVGANEKLFF	18	TRBJ1-4	TRBV7-9	-
CATSQGGRTNQPQHF	15	TRBJ1-5	TRBV15	-
CASRTRQGMNTEAFF	15	TRBJ1-1	TRBV19	few
CASSLGRGPSSYNEQFF	17	TRBJ2-1	TRBV13	-
CASSLDQGLARETQYF	16	TRBJ2-5	TRBV5-1	-
CSVEDRRDRVATEAFF	16	TRBJ1-1	TRBV29-1	-
CSVAKPPTGSAYEQYF	16	TRBJ2-7	TRBV29-1	-
CASGPERPNTEAFF	14	TRBJ1-1	TRBV6-5	-
CAFIGQYNSPLHF	13	TRBJ1-6	TRBV6-7	once
CASSQGGLKVRVTEAFF	17	TRBJ1-1	TRBV28	few
CASIGPGVVHEQYF	14	TRBJ2-7	TRBV6-1	-
CASSETVKGVFLAGPRDPHYEQYF	24	TRBJ2-7	TRBV6-1	-
CASSFPASTGDDARTQYF	18	TRBJ2-3	TRBV7-8	-
CASSQPGDTQYF	12	TRBJ2-3	TRBV4-1	-
CASSLASHTGELFF	14	TRBJ2-2	TRBV18	-
CASSQTGLNTEAFF	14	TRBJ1-1	TRBV6-4	-
CASTAGLRAFF	11	TRBJ1-1	TRBV28	-
CASSLLSGELFF	12	TRBJ2-2	TRBV5-1	-
CASTPGTQKGNEQFF	15	TRBJ2-1	TRBV6-5	-
CSVVPSGSFDFYYNEQFF	18	TRBJ2-1	TRBV29-1	once
CASGFPGVWDEQFF	14	TRBJ2-1	TRBV5-4	-
CATERGSLTDTQYF	14	TRBJ2-3	TRBV28	-
CSVGPLLGTSTDTQYF	16	TRBJ2-3	TRBV29-1	-
CASSATVHLHEQYF	14	TRBJ2-7	TRBV6-1	-
CASSAFRTGIYEKLFF	16	TRBJ1-4	TRBV25-1	few
CASSARDREDRAYEQYF	17	TRBJ2-7	TRBV7-9	-
CASSAPGELSGHEQYF	16	TRBJ2-7	TRBV5-4	-
CASSGTTGTEGGNIQYF	17	TRBJ2-4	TRBV6-1	-
CANHPGPETRSPRYEQYF	18	TRBJ2-7	TRBV7-8	-
CASSVDRGGSLDSYGYTF	18	TRBJ1-2	TRBV9	-
CASSQVGTSGRAANTGELFF	20	TRBJ2-2	TRBV14	-
CASSQDTPGPYEQYF	15	-	TRBV4-3	-
CASSVGLAGGLSTDTQYF	18	TRBJ2-3	TRBV9	-
CASSADKSSPLHF	13	TRBJ1-6	TRBV25-1	-